The 16 T cell receptor delta chains below were found in one sample sequenced in a study of gamma-delta T cells after stem cell transplantation. TCRdb called clones from the RT-PCR reads again using CATT. The sample holds about 2,600 delta-chain clones, approximately 26% seen once. Sequencing was performed on gamma-delta T cells. The receptors come from a human donor. It is not recorded whose cells these are; they may come from a transplant donor.

V usage is TRDV1 and J usage is TRDJ1; TRDD3 aligns across 11 bases. Germline V gives CDR1 TSWWSYY, CDR2 QGS. The CDR3 length is 17 residues. Unmatched junction bases numbered 10, after V lost 5 bases and J lost 2 bases. CDR3 protein: CALGTRGWGIRTDKLIF. For the CDR3, the DNA is TGTGCTCTTGGGACTCGAGGGTGGGGGATACGAACCGATAAACTCATCTTT.

As to this clone: Additional DNA sequences in this sample encode the identical CDR3. CDR3 loop: CALGVLGSSPSLGTDKLIF. For the CDR3, the DNA is TGTGCTCTTGGGGTTTTGGGTTCCTCTCCCTCCCTGGGGACCGATAAACTCATCTTT. The chain combines TRDV1 with TRDJ1, with D tentatively TRDD3 (6 bases). Germline lookup yields CDR1 TSWWSYY and CDR2 QGS. The CDR3 totals 19 residues. Trimming took 4 bases from V and 2 from J, leaving 26 bases between them.

Only a few counts were recorded for this clone. This same CDR3 is encoded by further DNA sequences in the sample. The rearrangement links TRDV1 to TRDJ3; D ambiguous. CDR3 size: 19 residues. Trimming removed 8 bases at V and 0 bases at J, with 20 bases between. CDR1 is TSWWSYY, CDR2 QGS, per germline. The CDR3, as DNA: TGTGCTCTTACCTGCGGGAGGGCTTACAACTCCTGGGACACCCGACAGATGTTTTTC. Translated, it gives CALTCGRAYNSWDTRQMFF.

The V gene is TRDV1, the J gene TRDJ1; D remains ambiguous. CDR1 is TSWWSYY, CDR2 QGS, per germline. CDR3 size: 12 residues. The V and J ends lost 4 bases and 9 bases respectively, with 12 bases between them. The DNA for the CDR3 is TGTGCTCTTGGGGCCTCAGGCCGACAACTCATCTTT. It encodes CALGASGRQLIF.

Concerning this clone itself: A much bigger clone sits one base away, suggesting this may be a read error. The CDR3 nucleotides are TGTGCTCTTGGGGTCCCTGGGGCTCCCCCCCAGTACTGGGAGTGCGATAAACTCATCTTT. This sequence encodes CALGVPGAPPQYWECDKLIF. The V call is TRDV1, the J call TRDJ1; tentatively, D is TRDD3 (6 bases). V was shortened by 4 bases and J by 4 bases, with 31 bases between the two germline ends. The CDR3 totals 20 residues. Germline CDR1 reads TSWWSYY; CDR2 reads QGS.

This clone is deemed large (0.1 to 1%). Different DNA sequences within this sample yield the same CDR3. This chain joins TRDV2 and TRDJ1, with D possibly TRDD3 on 6 matching bases. Germline CDR1 reads GEAIGNYY; CDR2 reads EKD. V shed 6 bases and J shed 4 bases, with 32 bases lying between them. The CDR3 totals 19 residues. The CDR3 sequence: CACSSFPPIRLGTCDKLIF. DNA for the CDR3: TGTGCCTGTTCATCATTCCCCCCGATACGCCTGGGGACTTGCGATAAACTCATCTTT.

By share, this clone ranks as large. The same CDR3 is also encoded by other DNA sequences in this sample. The chain carries TRDV2 and TRDJ1; 13 nucleotides agree with TRDD3. Per germline, CDR1 GEAIGNYY and CDR2 EKD. Trimming removed 5 bases from V and 0 bases from J; junction bases left unmatched: 17. The CDR3 sequence is 20 residues long. CDR3 loop: CACAWPYWGIRGWYTDKLIF. In DNA form, the CDR3 reads TGTGCCTGTGCCTGGCCCTACTGGGGGATACGAGGCTGGTACACCGATAAACTCATCTTT.

The V call is TRDV1, the J call TRDJ1; possibly TRDD3 for D (6 bases). The V gene lost 7 bases and the J gene lost 7 bases, with 19 bases spanning the gap. CDR3 length equals 14 residues. CDR1 and CDR2 (germline): TSWWSYY, QGS. In DNA, the CDR3 is TGTGCTCTTGTGCCGTGGGGGGACGAAATTAAACTCATCTTT. Encoded protein: CALVPWGDEIKLIF.

In its sample, this clone is large. Distinct nucleotide sequences in the sample also encode this CDR3. The rearrangement links TRDV2 to TRDJ2; the match to TRDD3 covers 12 bases. Germline CDR1 is GEAIGNYY and CDR2 is EKD. V shed 3 bases, J shed 4 bases, and the junction held 8 bases outside the gene matches. The CDR3 is 17 amino acids. The CDR3 nucleotides read TGTGCCTGTGACTCCATTACTGGGGGATACCGGACAGCACAACTCTTCTTT. It codes for CACDSITGGYRTAQLFF.

On this clone: Given a much more abundant clone one base away, this may be a read error. CDR3 residues: CACDTGGGSTERYTDKLIF. Written as DNA, the CDR3 is TGTGCCTGTGACACAGGTGGAGGTTCCACCGAGCGTTACACCGATAAACTCATCTTT. This chain joins TRDV2 and TRDJ1; D is unresolved. Trimming removed 1 base from V and 0 bases from J, with 23 bases in between. Germline V gene sequence: CDR1 GEAIGNYY, CDR2 EKD. The CDR3 consists of 19 residues.

This clone is deemed medium-sized. V and J are TRDV1 and TRDJ1; 7 bases agree with TRDD3. Looked up from germline, CDR1 is TSWWSYY and CDR2 is QGS. V was clipped by 5 bases and J by 10 bases; unmatched bases: 13. The CDR3 totals 14 residues. The CDR3 sequence is CALGTSGYWGRLIF. CDR3 DNA sequence: TGTGCTCTTGGGACGTCCGGGTACTGGGGAAGACTCATCTTT.

Concerning this clone: A much larger clone differs from this one at a single base, so this may be a read error. The chain joins TRDV2 to TRDJ1; 12 bases are shared with TRDD3. CDR3 size: 22 residues. From germline, CDR1 is GEAIGNYY and CDR2 EKD. The V and J ends lost 0 bases and 4 bases, in that order; junction bases with no gene match: 23. The DNA of the CDR3 is TGTGCCTGTGACACCGGTCCACGTTCCCCTACTGGGGGATACTCGTTCCGCGATAAACTCATCTTT. It yields the protein CACDTGPRSPTGGYSFRDKLIF.

Turning to this clone: This may be a read error: a much more frequent sequence differs by one nucleotide. Other DNA sequences in this sample translate to the same CDR3. V gene TRDV2 combines with J gene TRDJ1; 10 positions match TRDD3. The V and J ends lost 5 bases and 4 bases, in that order; junction bases with no gene match: 9. This CDR3 contains 15 residues. CDR1 is GEAIGNYY and CDR2 is EKD in the germline V gene. In DNA, the CDR3 is TGTGCCTGTGCCTACTGGGGGATTGCGGGCGATAAACTCATCTTT. Encoded protein: CACAYWGIAGDKLIF.

In the case of this clone: Possible read error: a much larger clone is one base away. In nucleotides, the CDR3 is TGTGCAACAAGCGCGTTTCGAAAGTCCTCTCTACTGGGGGACACCCGACAGATGTTTTTC. Translation: CATSAFRKSSLLGDTRQMFF. This chain links TRAV29/DV5 with TRDJ3; D possibly corresponds to TRDD3 (5 bases). The CDR3 has 20 amino acids. Germline V gene lookup returns CDR1 NSMFDY and CDR2 ISSIKDK.

A few counts support this clone. A far larger clone is a single base away, which makes a read error likely. The V gene is TRDV2, the J gene TRDJ3, with 7 bases fitting TRDD3. Per the germline V gene, CDR1 is GEAIGNYY and CDR2 is EKD. This CDR3 is 16 amino acids long. The CDR3 spells CACDWGSSWGTRQMFF. For the CDR3, the DNA is TGTGCCTGTGACTGGGGGAGCTCCTGGGGCACCCGACAGATGTTTTTC.

The gene calls are TRDV3 and TRDJ3, with no clear D. Per the germline V gene, CDR1 is TVYSNPD and CDR2 is GDNSRS (reference sequence). This CDR3 region has 15 residues. CDR3 DNA sequence: TGTGCGGTGGCCCCTAGCTCCTGGGACACCCGACAGATGTTTTTC. This translates into CAVAPSSWDTRQMFF.